These 4 T cell receptor beta chains were all obtained from the same sample, sequenced in a study of metastatic and nonmetastatic thyroid tumors. None of the patients had undergone any treatment ahead of thyroid surgery. From the PCR reads, TCRdb re-called clones with MiXCR. The data contain more than 5,500 clones, 15% to 20% of them singletons. The sequencing input was adjacent normal tissue. Receptor source: a male donor with papillary thyroid cancer or a benign thyroid nodule (not recorded which). Some clones in this sample may be carry-over from other donors' samples.

This clone showed up many times. This chain links TRBV27 with TRBJ1-1; D unclear. The CDR3 runs 14 residues. The V gene's germline CDR1 is MNHEY and CDR2 SMNVEV (reference sequence). The V end lost 0 bases, the J end lost 6 bases, and 11 bases lay between the germline ends. Here the CDR3 reads CASSLSPGIPEAFF. DNA for the CDR3: TGTGCCAGCAGTTTATCTCCGGGAATCCCTGAAGCTTTCTTT.

This clone was recorded a few times. V usage is TRBV10-3 and J usage is TRBJ2-1; weak D call: TRBD2 (6 bases). In germline, CDR1 is ENHRY, CDR2 SYGVKD. Trimming took off 0 bases at V and 6 bases at J, with 12 bases between the two ends. CDR3 size: 15 residues. This CDR3 reads CAISESPLGGNEQFF. As DNA, the CDR3 is TGTGCCATCAGTGAGTCCCCCTTGGGGGGCAATGAGCAGTTCTTC.

This clone was seen only a few times. The gene calls are TRBV15 and TRBJ1-1; tentatively, D is TRBD1 (6 bases). Germline values: CDR1 LNHNV, CDR2 YYDKDF (reference sequence). Trimming removed 1 base at V and 5 bases at J, with 11 bases between. The CDR3 loop spans 14 amino acids. The CDR3 DNA sequence: TGTGCCACCAGCAGAGTTCAGGGGCGTACTGAAGCTTTCTTT. Translating gives CATSRVQGRTEAFF. The complete variable domain, with remaining parts taken from reference TRBV15 and TRBJ1-1, reads DAMVIQNPRYQVTQFGKPVTLSCSQTLNHNVMYWYQQKSSQAPKLLFHYYDKDFNNEADTPDNFQSRRPNTSFCFLDIRSPGLGDTAMYLCATSRVQGRTEAFFGQGTRLTVV.

CDR3 bases: TGTGCCAGCAGCCTAGACAGCGGGAACACCGGGGAGCTGTTTTTT. This translates into CASSLDSGNTGELFF. The chain uses TRBV9 and TRBJ2-2; TRBD1 or TRBD2 may be the D gene (5 bases each). The CDR3 is 15 residues long. Germline CDR1 SGDLS, CDR2 YYNGEE. V lost 4 bases, J lost 1 base, and 11 bases lay in between. Drawing the rest from reference TRBV9 and TRBJ2-2, the complete variable domain is DSGVTQTPKHLITATGQRVTLRCSPRSGDLSVYWYQQSLDQGLQFLIQYYNGEERAKGNILERFSAQQFPDLHSELNLSSLELGDSALYFCASSLDSGNTGELFFGEGSRLTVL.